This T cell receptor (beta chain) was identified during a study of a mutant IDH1 vaccine in newly diagnosed glioma. To note about this clone: The antigen is not known.

Time point denoted: week 35, safety follow-up. Doses comprised 300 ug of mutant IDH1 20-mer peptide each, plus topical imiquimod. Patients, over weeks 1, 3, 5, 7, 11, 15, 19 and 23, received a total of eight vaccinations. General study findings and limits: The authors found pseudoprogression apparently unrelated to changes in top peripheral T cell clonotypes.

Repertoires were generated with immunoSEQ multiplex PCR, while TCRdb's copy carries only in-frame clones and drops some. Altogether about 48,000 clones are present, about three quarters being singletons, with the ten largest covering approximately 12%. Germline V lookup: CDR1 GTSNPN, CDR2 SVGIG (reference sequence). Trimming removed 5 bases at V and 0 bases at J, with 8 bases between. This CDR3 is 13 amino acids long. The sequences come from PBMCs, collected from a glioma patient whose treatment included an IDH1 peptide vaccine. The source of this sequence is a man aged 35 to 55 with glioma. V and J are TRBV30 and TRBJ2-1; no firm D call. CDR3 loop: CAWAWGSYNEQFF. CDR3 sequence (DNA): TGTGCCTGGGCATGGGGCTCCTACAATGAGCAGTTCTTC.